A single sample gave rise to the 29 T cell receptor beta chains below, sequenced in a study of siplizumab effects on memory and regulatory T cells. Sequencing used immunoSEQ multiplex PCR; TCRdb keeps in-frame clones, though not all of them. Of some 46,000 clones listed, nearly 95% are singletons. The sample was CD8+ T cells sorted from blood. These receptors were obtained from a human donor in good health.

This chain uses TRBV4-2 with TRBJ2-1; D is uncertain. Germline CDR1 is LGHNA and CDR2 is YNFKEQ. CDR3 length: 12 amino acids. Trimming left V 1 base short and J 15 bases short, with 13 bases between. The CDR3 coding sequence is TGTGCCAGCAGCCAAGGGACCCCCGCCCGGTTCTTC. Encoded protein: CASSQGTPARFF.

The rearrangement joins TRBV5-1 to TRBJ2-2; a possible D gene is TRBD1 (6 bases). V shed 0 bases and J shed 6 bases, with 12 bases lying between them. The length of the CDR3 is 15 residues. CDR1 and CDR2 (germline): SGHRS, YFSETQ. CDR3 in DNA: TGCGCCAGCAGCTTGGAGGGGAAGGGGGCCGGGGAGCTGTTTTTT. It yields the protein CASSLEGKGAGELFF.

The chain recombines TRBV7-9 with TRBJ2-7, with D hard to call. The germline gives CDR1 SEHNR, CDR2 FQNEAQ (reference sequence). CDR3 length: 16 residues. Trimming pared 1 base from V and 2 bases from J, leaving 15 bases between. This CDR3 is CASSLGGIGKAYEQYF. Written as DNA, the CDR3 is TGTGCCAGCAGCTTAGGGGGTATCGGTAAGGCCTACGAGCAGTACTTC.

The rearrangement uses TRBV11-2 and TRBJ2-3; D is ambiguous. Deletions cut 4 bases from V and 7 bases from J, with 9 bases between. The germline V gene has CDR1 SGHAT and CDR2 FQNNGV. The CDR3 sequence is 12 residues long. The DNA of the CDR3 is TGTGCCAGCAGCTCGGTTGGGAATACGCAGTATTTT. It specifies CASSSVGNTQYF.

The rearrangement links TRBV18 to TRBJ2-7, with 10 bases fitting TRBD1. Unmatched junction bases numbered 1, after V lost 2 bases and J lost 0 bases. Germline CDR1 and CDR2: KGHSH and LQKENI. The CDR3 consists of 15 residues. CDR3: CASSPGTGVSYEQYF. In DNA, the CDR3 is TGTGCCAGCTCACCAGGGACAGGGGTCTCCTACGAGCAGTACTTC.

The CDR3 DNA sequence: TGTGCCAGCAGCAATCTGAGGGCTCGCCACGAGCAGTACTTC. Residues: CASSNLRARHEQYF. This chain joins TRBV7-9 and TRBJ2-7, with D tentatively TRBD2 (5 bases). The CDR3 is 14 residues long. Per germline, CDR1 SEHNR and CDR2 FQNEAQ (reference sequence). V shed 5 bases and J shed 5 bases, with 16 bases lying between them.

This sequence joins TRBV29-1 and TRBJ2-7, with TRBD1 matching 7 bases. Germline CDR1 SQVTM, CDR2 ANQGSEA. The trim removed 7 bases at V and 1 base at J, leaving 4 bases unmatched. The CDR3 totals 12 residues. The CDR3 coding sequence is TGCAGCGCTCTGACAGGGTCCTACGAGCAGTACTTC. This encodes CSALTGSYEQYF.

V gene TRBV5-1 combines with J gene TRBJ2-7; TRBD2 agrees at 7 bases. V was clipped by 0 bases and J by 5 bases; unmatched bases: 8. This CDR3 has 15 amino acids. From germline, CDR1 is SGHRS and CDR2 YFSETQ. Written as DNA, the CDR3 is TGCGCCAGCAGCTTGGTGGGGGGGAGAACCGACGAGCAGTACTTC. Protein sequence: CASSLVGGRTDEQYF.

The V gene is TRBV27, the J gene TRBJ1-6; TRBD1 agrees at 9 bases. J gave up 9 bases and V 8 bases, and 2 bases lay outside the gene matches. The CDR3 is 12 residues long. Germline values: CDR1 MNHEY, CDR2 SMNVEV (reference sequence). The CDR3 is CASLTGGSPLHF. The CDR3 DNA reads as TGTGCCAGCTTGACAGGGGGTTCACCCCTCCACTTT.

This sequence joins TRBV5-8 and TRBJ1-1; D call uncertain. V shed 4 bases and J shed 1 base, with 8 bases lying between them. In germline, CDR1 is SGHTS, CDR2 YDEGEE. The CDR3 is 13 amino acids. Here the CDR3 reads CASSPLGNTEAFF. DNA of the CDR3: TGTGCCAGCAGCCCCCTTGGGAACACTGAAGCTTTCTTT.

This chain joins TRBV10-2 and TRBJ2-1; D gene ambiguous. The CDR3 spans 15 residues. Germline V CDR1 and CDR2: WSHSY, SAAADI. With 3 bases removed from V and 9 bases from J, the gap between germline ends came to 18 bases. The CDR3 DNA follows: TGCGCCAGCAGTGATTATAGGGATTTTCGAGGTGAGCAGTTCTTC. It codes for CASSDYRDFRGEQFF.

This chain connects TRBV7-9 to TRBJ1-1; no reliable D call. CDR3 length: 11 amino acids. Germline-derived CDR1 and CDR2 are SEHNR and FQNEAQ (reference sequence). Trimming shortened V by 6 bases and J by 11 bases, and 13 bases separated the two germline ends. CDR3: CASRDSSGAFF. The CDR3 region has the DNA TGTGCCAGCAGGGATTCAAGTGGCGCTTTCTTT. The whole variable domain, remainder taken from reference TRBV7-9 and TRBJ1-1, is DTGVSQNPRHKITKRGQNVTFRCDPISEHNRLYWYRQTLGQGPEFLTYFQNEAQLEKSRLLSDRFSAERPKGSFSTLEIQRTEQGDSAMYLCASRDSSGAFFGQGTRLTVV.

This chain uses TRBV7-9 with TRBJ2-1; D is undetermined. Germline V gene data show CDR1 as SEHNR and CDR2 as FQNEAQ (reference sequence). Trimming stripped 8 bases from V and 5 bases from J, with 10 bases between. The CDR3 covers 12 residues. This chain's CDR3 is CASYAQDNEQFF. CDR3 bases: TGTGCCAGCTACGCCCAGGACAATGAGCAGTTCTTC.

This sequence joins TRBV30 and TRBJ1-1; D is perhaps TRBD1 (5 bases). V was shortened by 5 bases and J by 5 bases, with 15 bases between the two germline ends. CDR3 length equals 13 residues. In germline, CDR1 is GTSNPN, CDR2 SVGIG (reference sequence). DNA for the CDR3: TGTGCCTGGGGGGCGCTCGTTAGTACTGAAGCTTTCTTT. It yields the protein CAWGALVSTEAFF.

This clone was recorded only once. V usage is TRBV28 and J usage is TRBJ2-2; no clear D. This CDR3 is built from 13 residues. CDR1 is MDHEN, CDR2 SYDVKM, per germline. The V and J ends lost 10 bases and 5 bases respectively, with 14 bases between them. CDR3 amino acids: CATTDHLTGELFF. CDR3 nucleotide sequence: TGTGCCACCACGGACCACCTAACCGGGGAGCTGTTTTTT. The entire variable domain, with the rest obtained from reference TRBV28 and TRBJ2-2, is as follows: DVKVTQSSRYLVKRTGEKVFLECVQDMDHENMFWYRQDPGLGLRLIYFSYDVKMKEKGDIPEGYSVSREKKERFSLILESASTNQTSMYLCATTDHLTGELFFGEGSRLTVL.

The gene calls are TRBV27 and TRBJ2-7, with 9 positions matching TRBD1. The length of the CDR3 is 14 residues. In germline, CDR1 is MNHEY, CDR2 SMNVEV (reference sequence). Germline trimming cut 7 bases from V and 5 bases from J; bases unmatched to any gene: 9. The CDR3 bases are TGTGCCAGCAATTCCGGGACAGGGTACAACGAGCAGTACTTC. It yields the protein CASNSGTGYNEQYF.

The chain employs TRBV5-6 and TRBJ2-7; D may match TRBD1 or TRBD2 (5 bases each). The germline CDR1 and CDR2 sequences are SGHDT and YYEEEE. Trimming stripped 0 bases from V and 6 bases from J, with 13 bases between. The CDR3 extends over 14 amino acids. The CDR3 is CASSLGNQGPEQYF. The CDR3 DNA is TGTGCCAGCAGCTTGGGAAACCAGGGACCCGAGCAGTACTTC.

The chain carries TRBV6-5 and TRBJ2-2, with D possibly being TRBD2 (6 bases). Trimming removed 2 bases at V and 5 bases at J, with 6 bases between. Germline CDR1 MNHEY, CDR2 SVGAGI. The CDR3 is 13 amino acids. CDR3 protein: CASSYAGTGELFF. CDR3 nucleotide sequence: TGTGCCAGCAGTTACGCGGGAACCGGGGAGCTGTTTTTT.

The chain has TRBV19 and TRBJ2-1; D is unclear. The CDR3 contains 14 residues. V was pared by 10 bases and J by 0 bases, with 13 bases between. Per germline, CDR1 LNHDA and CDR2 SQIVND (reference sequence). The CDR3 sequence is CATKPGVSYNEQFF. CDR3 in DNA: TGTGCCACCAAGCCAGGTGTCTCCTACAATGAGCAGTTCTTC.

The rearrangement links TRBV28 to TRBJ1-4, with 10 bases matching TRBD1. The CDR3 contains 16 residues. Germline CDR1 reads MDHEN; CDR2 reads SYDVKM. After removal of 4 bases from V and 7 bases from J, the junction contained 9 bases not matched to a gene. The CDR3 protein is CASSYDRGRRSEKLFF. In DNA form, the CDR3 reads TGTGCCAGCAGTTATGACAGGGGGCGTAGAAGTGAAAAACTGTTTTTT.

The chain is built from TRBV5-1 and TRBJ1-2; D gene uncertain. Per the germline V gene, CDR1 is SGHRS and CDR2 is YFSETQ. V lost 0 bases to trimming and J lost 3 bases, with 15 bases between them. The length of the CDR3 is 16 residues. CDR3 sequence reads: CASSLGGRSGDYGYTF. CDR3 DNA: TGCGCCAGCAGCTTGGGAGGACGGAGCGGGGACTATGGCTACACCTTC.

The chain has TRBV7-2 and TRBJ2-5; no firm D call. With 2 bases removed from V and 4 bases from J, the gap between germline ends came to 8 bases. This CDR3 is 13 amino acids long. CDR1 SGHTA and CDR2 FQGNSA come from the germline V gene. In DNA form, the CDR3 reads TGTGCCAGCAGCTTAAATCAGCGAGAGACCCAGTACTTC. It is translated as CASSLNQRETQYF.

The CDR3 sequence: CASSPGTESYNSPLHF. The CDR3 nucleotides read TGTGCCAGCAGTCCGGGGACAGAGTCTTATAATTCACCCCTCCACTTT. The chain joins TRBV27 to TRBJ1-6, with 7 bases that match TRBD1. The V and J ends lost 5 bases and 4 bases, in that order; junction bases with no gene match: 8. The CDR3 is 16 amino acids. CDR1 is MNHEY and CDR2 is SMNVEV in the germline V gene (reference sequence).

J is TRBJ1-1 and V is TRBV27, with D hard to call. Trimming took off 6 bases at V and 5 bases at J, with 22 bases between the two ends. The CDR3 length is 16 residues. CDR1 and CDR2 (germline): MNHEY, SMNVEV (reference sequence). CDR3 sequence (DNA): TGTGCCAGCAGCCTTAGACACGCCAACCTGTGGACTGAAGCTTTCTTT. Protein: CASSLRHANLWTEAFF.

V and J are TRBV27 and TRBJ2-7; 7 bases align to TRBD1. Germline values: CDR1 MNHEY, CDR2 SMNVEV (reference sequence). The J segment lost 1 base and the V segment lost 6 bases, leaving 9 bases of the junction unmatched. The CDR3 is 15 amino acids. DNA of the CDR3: TGTGCCAGCAGGATGAGGGGGCTTTCGTCCTACGAGCAGTACTTC. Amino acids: CASRMRGLSSYEQYF.

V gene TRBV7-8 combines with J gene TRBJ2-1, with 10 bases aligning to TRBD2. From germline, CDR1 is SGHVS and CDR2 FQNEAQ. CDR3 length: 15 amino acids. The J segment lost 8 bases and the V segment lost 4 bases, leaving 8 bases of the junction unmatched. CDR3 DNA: TGTGCCAGCAGCTCTCTAGCGGGAGCCCTCCATGAGCAGTTCTTC. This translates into CASSSLAGALHEQFF.

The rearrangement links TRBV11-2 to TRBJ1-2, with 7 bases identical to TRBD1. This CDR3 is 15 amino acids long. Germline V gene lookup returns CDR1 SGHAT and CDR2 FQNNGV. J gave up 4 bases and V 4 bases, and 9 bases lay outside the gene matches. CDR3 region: CASSSHRGSGYGYTF. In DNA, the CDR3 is TGTGCCAGCAGCTCCCACAGGGGCTCTGGCTATGGCTACACCTTC.

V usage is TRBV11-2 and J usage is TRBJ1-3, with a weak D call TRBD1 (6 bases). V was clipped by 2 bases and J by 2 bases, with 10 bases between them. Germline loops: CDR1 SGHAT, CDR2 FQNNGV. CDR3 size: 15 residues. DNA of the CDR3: TGTGCCAGCAGCTTAATCAGGGGCACTGGAAACACCATATATTTT. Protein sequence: CASSLIRGTGNTIYF.

The CDR3 sequence is CASSSGTGANVLTF. In DNA, the CDR3 is TGTGCCAGCAGCTCAGGGACCGGGGCCAACGTCCTGACTTTC. V and J are TRBV5-4 and TRBJ2-6; the D call may be TRBD1 or TRBD2 (5 bases each). Looked up from germline, CDR1 is SGHNT and CDR2 is YYREEE (reference sequence). The CDR3 consists of 14 residues. Trimming took off 3 bases at V and 4 bases at J, with 8 bases between the two ends. The whole variable domain, filled in from reference TRBV5-4 and TRBJ2-6, reads ETGVTQSPTHLIKTRGQQVTLRCSSQSGHNTVSWYQQALGQGPQFIFQYYREEENGRGNFPPRFSGLQFPNYSSELNVNALELDDSALYLCASSSGTGANVLTFGAGSRLTVL.